Reported below is one T cell receptor beta chain. Its recognized antigen is unknown. Within one base of it there is no much larger clone, and no base qualities were kept. This record belongs to a study of blood T cells in healthy people across ages (dated by TCRdb to about 2015). Background on the whole study: In model experiments, template switching captured about one uniquely barcoded TCR beta cDNA molecule for every two T cells. The study measured age-related changes in TCR beta repertoire diversity using deep sequencing normalized with unique cDNA molecular identifiers. The donors were divided into four age groups: young (average approximately 17 years), middle-aged (over 35), aged (roughly 60) and long-lived (about 79). The study analyzed two additional independent replicas of 1 million unique cDNA reads from the same blood draw for two donors, one aged 18 to 30 and one aged 80 or older. The investigation overall reported the following: As age increased, observed TCR beta diversity per million T cells dropped in a roughly linear way, and a significant reduction was already evident by age about 40. Compared with the aged group, the long-lived group had more naive CD4+ T cells, fewer expanded clones and increased TCR diversity, suggesting age selection. Observed TCR beta diversity correlated strongly with the percentage of naive T cells measured by flow cytometry. Donor CMV infection status was unknown, potentially confounding age-related changes in expanded clonotypes. Conclusive comparison of naive and antigen-experienced compartments was prevented by the profiling of bulk unsorted PBMCs. Estimates of total diversity based on one million sequenced T cells were regarded as lower bounds and as underestimates.

Systemically healthy Caucasian individuals from Russia, 35 to 50 in total and aged about 6 to 95 years, were included as donors. Each donor gave approximately 9.3 milliliters of peripheral blood, collected into EDTA-treated Vacutainer tubes. Ficoll-Paque density-gradient centrifugation was used to isolate PBMCs, with at least 6.5 million per sample. Total RNA was extracted from PBMCs with Trizol reagent, with at least 5.5 micrograms obtained per sample. For every donor, flow cytometry on a PBMC aliquot measured the percentage of naive CD45RAhigh/CD27high T cells. The library was obtained by 5' RACE. Sequencing relied on an Illumina HiSeq 2500. A second PCR of roughly 7 to 11 cycles was performed with a sample-barcoded 5' primer and a J-beta primer mix. A template-switch 5' adaptor carrying 12 random nucleotides introduced a unique molecular identifier onto each TCR beta cDNA molecule. Each sample yielded at least 2.5 million CDR3-containing paired-end reads. All of the RNA was converted into first-strand cDNA using the Mint cDNA synthesis kit, with a TRBC-specific oligonucleotide serving as the primer. All cDNA was treated with uracil-DNA glycosylase and then went through a first 18-cycle PCR with the universal primers M1SS and BC2_uni_R. In the original analysis: For normalization, 1 million high-quality reads were randomly selected from each sample, with every read carrying a distinct molecular identifier. Instead of being binned into consensus sequences, reads with shared molecular identifiers were discarded. CDR3 identification, clonotype clustering and error correction used MiTCR with a Q25 quality threshold and the strictest error-elimination algorithm. A nonparametric unseen species model with Euler transformation was used to estimate a lower bound on total TCR beta diversity. Starting from the raw public reads, TCRdb applied fastp trimming at Q25, assembled clones with MiXCR and retained in-frame beta chains. Each CDR3 protein appears once, grouped with its most common genes and DNA. The V and J calls, along with clone size, are taken from TCRdb and not from the paper's own processing. Present in this sample are 780,000 or so distinct CDR3 sequences, approximately 25% of which were seen just once. The ten largest account for approximately 4% of the sample.

Counted from cysteine to phenylalanine, this CDR3 has 17 amino acids. Just the 51-base CDR3 DNA is kept, in frame starting at base 1. For CDR1 and CDR2, the germline V gene lists MDHEN and SYDVKM. V was cut back by 6 bases and J by 0 bases, leaving a gap of 18 bases between them. This sample also appeared in a second study, on T cells of mothers and their children. From that second study: The donors were nine systemically healthy Caucasian individuals, made up of three mothers and their six children. cDNA synthesis used all of the extracted RNA, with 1.5 ug of RNA in each 15 ul reaction. In the second PCR, the M1S primer added sample barcodes and 2-4 random nucleotides. Over 10 million TCR beta CDR3 reads came from each mother, compared with some 3 million reads from each child. Thymic selection shapes the output of TCR recombination in a similar way in related and unrelated pairs, and inherited differences have a minor effect. Normalized repertoire overlap was always found to be slightly, but never significantly, higher in related mother-child pairs than in unrelated mother-child pairs. With a sensitivity of approximately 100 clones per million clonotypes, no persistent microchimeric T cell clones were detected. Deep NGS was used in the study to compare the TCR beta repertoires of mothers and children and to look for features that separate related mother-child pairs from unrelated individuals. On average, the children were about 12 +/- 4 years old, while the mothers were 40 +/- 4 years old. Libraries were sequenced on Illumina HiSeq 2000 with 100+100 nt paired-end reads after adapter ligation with NEBNext reagents. To prevent cross-contamination, the mother and child libraries were prepared a month apart and were sequenced in separate runs. Between roughly 500,000 and 2,300,000 distinct TCR beta clonotypes were identified per donor. Naive TCR beta clonotypes were estimated from low-frequency clonotypes matched to each donor's FACS-determined naive share, without sorting.

The rearrangement joined TRBV28 to TRBJ2-1; the D gene is perhaps TRBD2, from 5 matching bases. This receptor was obtained from a boy between 10 and 17 years old in good health. Sequenced input: blood. The nucleotide sequence is given as TGTGCCAGCAGAACAGTCCGGGGTAGCAGCTCCTACAATGAGCAGTTCTTC. It codes for CASRTVRGSSSYNEQFF.